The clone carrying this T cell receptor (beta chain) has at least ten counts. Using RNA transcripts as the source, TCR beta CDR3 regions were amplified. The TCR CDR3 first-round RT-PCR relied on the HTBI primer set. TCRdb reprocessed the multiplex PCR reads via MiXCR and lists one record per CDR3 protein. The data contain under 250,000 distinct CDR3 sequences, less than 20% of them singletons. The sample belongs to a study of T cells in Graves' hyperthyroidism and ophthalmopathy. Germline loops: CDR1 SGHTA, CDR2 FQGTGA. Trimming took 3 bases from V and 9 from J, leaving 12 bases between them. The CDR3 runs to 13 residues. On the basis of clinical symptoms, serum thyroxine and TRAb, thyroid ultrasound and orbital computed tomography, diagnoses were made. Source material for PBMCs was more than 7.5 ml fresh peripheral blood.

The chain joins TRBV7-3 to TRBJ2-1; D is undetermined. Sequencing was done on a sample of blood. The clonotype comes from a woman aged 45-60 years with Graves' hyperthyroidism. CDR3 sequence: CASSFPPAGEQFF. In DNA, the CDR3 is TGTGCCAGCAGCTTCCCTCCGGCCGGTGAGCAGTTCTTC.